This TCR beta chain was found in a study of T cells in Graves' hyperthyroidism and ophthalmopathy (dated by TCRdb to between 2017 and 2020). Background on the whole study: Peripheral blood was collected at initial diagnosis, before any treatment. The study also compared thyroid tissue and blood T-cell repertoires from five or six Graves' hyperthyroidism patients. According to the paper, TCR Vbeta CDR3 sequencing was carried out on about 140 peripheral blood samples, which came from approximately 41 ophthalmopathy, about 75 hyperthyroidism and approximately 17 progressor patients. Prospective prediction of ophthalmopathy was tested in an independent validation cohort of fewer than 20 hyperthyroidism patients and around 16 patients who later progressed to ophthalmopathy. The roughly 90 discovery patients were divided at random into training and test sets in a 7:3 ratio. After sampling, hyperthyroidism patients received methimazole starting at 30 mg daily, and ophthalmopathy patients received high-dose intravenous methylprednisolone. TCR V-J signatures able to tell the groups apart were searched for in a discovery cohort of 90 to 100 patients, of whom under 45 had Graves' ophthalmopathy and roughly 58 had stable Graves' hyperthyroidism. Results the study describes overall, beyond this receptor: No statistical method was used to fix the sample size in advance, and group allocation was not hidden from the investigators. In validation, the model predicted progression to ophthalmopathy with around 71% sensitivity and 72% to 85% specificity, a median of approximately 6.5 months before onset. A model built on a 13 V-J signature distinguished ophthalmopathy from stable hyperthyroidism, reaching around 90% sensitivity and around 81% specificity in cross-validation and 80%/75% in testing. Most expanded thyroid clonotypes (frequency above 0.001) were also detected in blood, suggesting blood repertoires may reflect thyroid immune responses.

Ophthalmopathy patients had moderately to severely active disease, Clinical Activity Score of at least 3, NOSPECS grade of at least 4, and duration under 3 months. The study excluded patients with uncontrolled infections, other autoimmune diseases, pregnancy or lactation. Diagnoses relied on clinical symptoms, serum thyroxine and TRAb, thyroid ultrasound and orbital computed tomography. Ficoll-Paque density gradient centrifugation was used to isolate PBMCs from about 10 ml of fresh peripheral blood. Total RNA was extracted using Trizol reagent, and RNA quality was assessed on an Agilent 2100 Bioanalyzer. The CDR3 measures 16 amino acids from cysteine to phenylalanine. Only CDR3 DNA remains: 48 bases, in frame from the first base. After removal of 3 bases from V and 12 bases from J, the junction retains 19 bases not matched to a gene. From the germline V gene (reference sequence), CDR1 is DFQATT and CDR2 is SNEGSKA.

The TCR beta CDR3 regions were amplified from the RNA transcripts. For the first round of RT-PCR on the TCR CDR3, the HTBI primer set was used together with the Qiagen OneStep RT-PCR kit. Libraries were constructed in a second round of multiplex PCR, after which size selection and purification were carried out. The libraries were sequenced on an Illumina HiSeq2000 using paired-end 100 bp reads. The published analysis was carried out like this. SOAPnuke was used to process the raw data, throwing out any read that contained adapters or uncalled bases, had a mean Phred below 15, or lacked an exact constant-primer or identifier match. COPE v1.2.5 was used to merge high-quality paired reads, and clonotypes were defined as unique nucleotide sequences. MiTCR v1.1 was used to align clonotypes to the IMGT TRBV, TRBD and TRBJ reference segments. Analysis was restricted to V-J combinations with a frequency above 0.0001, which covered roughly 99% of repertoires. A TCS score was defined as the ratio of F50 (clonal expansion) to E x V (chaos), with BLOSUM62-based TCRdist applied between CDR3 peptides within each V-J. Welch's t-statistics and random forest reduced around 550 V-J features to roughly 13, which were used in a naive Bayes classifier (R e1071). Through fastp at Q25 and MiXCR, TCRdb rebuilt clones from the public reads, retaining in-frame beta chains. Each CDR3 protein gets just one entry, which takes the most common genes and DNA from the rows behind it. V and J calls and clone size were set by TCRdb, not the authors. This sample has under 300,000 distinct CDR3 sequences in its table, and about 20% of those were observed once. The top ten constitute about 60% of the sample.

Points on this clonotype: Its antigen is currently not known. Base qualities were left out, and no much larger clone turns up one base away.

Sequencing used blood. This TCR was recovered from a man younger than 40 with Graves' ophthalmopathy. This chain is built from TRBV20-1 and TRBJ2-1, with 8 bases aligning to TRBD2. The DNA reads TGCAGTGCTAGGGTTGGGGTGGGGGGGACTAGGGATGGGCAGTTCTTC. Its coded protein is CSARVGVGGTRDGQFF.